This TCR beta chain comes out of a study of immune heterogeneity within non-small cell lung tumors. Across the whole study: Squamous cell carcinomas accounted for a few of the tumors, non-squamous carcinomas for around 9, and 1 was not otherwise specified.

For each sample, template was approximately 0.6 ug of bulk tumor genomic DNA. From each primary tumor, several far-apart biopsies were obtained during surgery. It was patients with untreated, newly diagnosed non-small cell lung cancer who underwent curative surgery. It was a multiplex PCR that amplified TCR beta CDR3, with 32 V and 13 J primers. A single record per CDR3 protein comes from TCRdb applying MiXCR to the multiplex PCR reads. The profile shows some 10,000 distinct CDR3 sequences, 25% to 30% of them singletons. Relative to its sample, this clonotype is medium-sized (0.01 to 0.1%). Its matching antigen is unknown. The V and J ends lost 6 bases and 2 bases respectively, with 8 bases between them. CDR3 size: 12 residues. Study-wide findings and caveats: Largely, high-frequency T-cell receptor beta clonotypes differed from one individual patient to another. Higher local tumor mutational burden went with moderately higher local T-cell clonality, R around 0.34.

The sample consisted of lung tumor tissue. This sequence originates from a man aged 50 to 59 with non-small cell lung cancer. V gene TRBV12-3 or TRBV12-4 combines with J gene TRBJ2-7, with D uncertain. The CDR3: CASSNGPYEQYF. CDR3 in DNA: TGTGCCAGCAGCAATGGTCCCTACGAGCAGTACTTC.